The source of this TCR beta chain is a study of T-cell memory formation after mild COVID-19. General study points: Clones that got smaller from day 15 to 85 had even CD4/CD8, while clones growing later tipped toward CD4+.

V lost 3 bases and J 2 bases, leaving 14 bases between the germline ends. Germline CDR1 is SGHNT and CDR2 is YENEEA. The length of the CDR3 is 15 residues. UMIs and sample barcodes were carried by the TCR alpha and TCR beta cDNA libraries that 5'RACE produced using constant-segment primers. From the 5' RACE reads, TCRdb called clonotypes with MiXCR, one entry per CDR3 protein. Of about half a million distinct CDR3 sequences listed, 15% to 20% were seen once; the top ten hold roughly 12%. Comment on this clonotype: Its antigen is not known.

Sequencing used PBMCs or a T cell subset sorted from them (not recorded which). The rearrangement joins TRBV11-3 to TRBJ2-7; D possibly corresponds to TRBD1 (6 bases). This TCR was sampled from an adult woman who had mild COVID-19 (a few samples of this study predate the infection). Cell type and time point are not known. CDR3 DNA sequence: TGTGCCAGCAGCTTTAACAGGGCAGTTACCTACGAGCAGTACTTC. Amino acids: CASSFNRAVTYEQYF.